Each of the 7 T cell receptor beta chains below was sequenced from the same sample in a study of blood T cell repertoires in COVID-19. Assay: immunoSEQ multiplex PCR; the TCRdb copy retains only in-frame clones and omits some. Of about 250,000 clones listed, approximately 91% are singletons. The sample was peripheral blood. The receptors come from a woman aged 40-49 years who had recovered from COVID-19.

V and J are TRBV9 and TRBJ2-7, with D maybe TRBD2 (7 bases). Germline loops: CDR1 SGDLS, CDR2 YYNGEE. There are 16 residues in the CDR3. Trimming left V 4 bases short and J 1 base short, with 18 bases between. DNA of the CDR3: TGTGCCAGCAGCCCCGTGGGAGGGGGGAGATCCTACGAGCAGTACTTC. This sequence encodes CASSPVGGGRSYEQYF.

The chain has TRBV7-2 and TRBJ1-4; D not certain. V gave up 3 bases and J gave up 1 base, with 6 bases separating them. From germline, CDR1 is SGHTA and CDR2 FQGNSA. The CDR3 sequence is 14 residues long. CDR3 sequence reads: CASSFPGTNEKLFF. CDR3 in DNA: TGTGCCAGCAGCTTTCCGGGAACTAATGAAAAACTGTTTTTT. Complete variable domain (other parts from reference TRBV7-2 and TRBJ1-4): GAGVSQSPSNKVTEKGKDVELRCDPISGHTALYWYRQSLGQGLEFLIYFQGNSAPDKSGLPSDRFSAERTGGSVSTLTIQRTQQEDSAVYLCASSFPGTNEKLFFGSGTQLSVL.

V and J are TRBV7-6 and TRBJ2-2, with TRBD1 matching 9 bases. Germline-derived CDR1 and CDR2 are SGHVS and FNYEAQ. The CDR3 has 19 residues. The V and J ends lost 5 bases and 1 base, in that order; junction bases with no gene match: 14. Written as DNA, the CDR3 is TGTGCCAGCAGCCCGAGGACAGGGGCGAGAGTAGGGAACACCGGGGAGCTGTTTTTT. Translating gives CASSPRTGARVGNTGELFF.

This clone appeared a few times. This chain uses TRBV12-3 or TRBV12-4 with TRBJ2-7, with D possibly being TRBD1 (7 bases). V lost 10 bases to trimming and J lost 6 bases, with 13 bases between them. The CDR3 is made up of 11 amino acids. CDR3 loop: CATSQGGEQYF. The CDR3 DNA is TGTGCCACCTCCCAGGGGGGCGAGCAGTACTTC.

This clone was counted once. The CDR3 sequence: CASSSTGLADETQYF. In DNA, the CDR3 is TGTGCCAGCAGCTCGACGGGACTAGCGGACGAGACCCAGTACTTC. The genes are TRBV7-8 and TRBJ2-5, with 11 bases fitting TRBD2. The CDR3 is made up of 15 amino acids. V gave up 4 bases and J gave up 5 bases; unmatched junction bases: 6. Per germline, CDR1 SGHVS and CDR2 FQNEAQ.

The chain joins TRBV18 to TRBJ2-7, with a tentative D call TRBD2 (6 bases). The CDR3 length is 12 residues. V dropped 3 bases and J dropped 5 bases, with 8 bases sitting between them. The V gene's germline CDR1 is KGHSH and CDR2 LQKENI. CDR3 residues: CASSPGLHEQYF. CDR3 DNA sequence: TGTGCCAGCTCACCGGGACTCCACGAGCAGTACTTC.

This clone was counted only a few times. This rearrangement joins TRBV14 to TRBJ1-4, with TRBD1 matching 7 bases. This CDR3 is 18 amino acids long. The germline CDR1 and CDR2 sequences are SGHDN and FVKESK. V lost 4 bases and J lost 0; bases outside the gene matches: 11. The CDR3 sequence is CASSPWQGGRSTNEKLFF. CDR3 coding DNA: TGTGCCAGCAGCCCCTGGCAGGGGGGCAGATCAACTAATGAAAAACTGTTTTTT.